This TCR beta chain was captured by sequencing in a study of cytomegalovirus exposure and HLA in healthy donors. The PCR was carried out with 60 Vbeta primers and 13 Jbeta primers. TCRdb's table, derived via immunoSEQ multiplex PCR, lists solely in-frame clones and lacks some. The sample contains around 170,000 clones, just over 75% of which appear only once. This CDR3 comprises 15 residues. Germline values: CDR1 SGHRS, CDR2 YFSETQ. Trimming cost V 4 bases and J 2 bases, with 16 bases left between them. The rearrangement uses TRBV5-1 and TRBJ2-7; D possibly corresponds to TRBD1 (5 bases). The specimen sequenced was PBMCs. The clonotype comes from a man between 18 and 29 years old in good health and CMV-seronegative. CDR3 protein: CASSPAAGQTYEQYF. CDR3 nucleotide sequence: TGCGCCAGCAGCCCCGCGGCAGGACAAACCTACGAGCAGTACTTC.